This is a list of T cell receptor beta chains from one sample in a study of T cells in Graves' hyperthyroidism and ophthalmopathy. TCRdb ran MiXCR on the multiplex PCR reads and lists one entry per CDR3 protein. The sample includes some 570,000 distinct CDR3 sequences, 13% to 15% of them seen just once. Sequenced input: blood. The source is a woman under 30 with Graves' ophthalmopathy. The CDR3 runs from the conserved cysteine through the conserved F or W. Fields, in order: CDR3 DNA, CDR3 protein, clone size, CDR3 length, D gene, V gene, J gene. A D gene is named only where the DNA matches it firmly. Clone size is given for some rows only: seen once, a few or many times, or a class if the clone is expanded.

CDR3 DNA: TGTGCCAGCAACAGACAGGGGGCAAAGACCCAGTACTTC
CDR3 protein: CASNRQGAKTQYF
clone size: many
CDR3 length: 13
D gene: TRBD1
V gene: TRBV13
J gene: TRBJ2-5

CDR3 DNA: TGTGCCACCAGTGCTCGAGAGACTGGAAACACCATATATTTT
CDR3 protein: CATSARETGNTIYF
clone size: many
CDR3 length: 14
D gene: NA
V gene: TRBV24-1
J gene: TRBJ1-3

CDR3 DNA: TGTGCCAGCAGCCGGGACAGGGGGTGGGATACGCAGTATTTT
CDR3 protein: CASSRDRGWDTQYF
clone size: NA
CDR3 length: 14
D gene: TRBD1
V gene: TRBV12-3/TRBV12-4
J gene: TRBJ2-3

CDR3 DNA: TGTGCCAGCAGATACGGCCGGGACCTTCCCTACGAGCAGTACTTC
CDR3 protein: CASRYGRDLPYEQYF
clone size: many
CDR3 length: 15
D gene: NA
V gene: TRBV6-1
J gene: TRBJ2-7

CDR3 DNA: TGTGCCAGCAGCTTAGGGACTAGCGGGCCTAATAATGAGCAGTTCTTC
CDR3 protein: CASSLGTSGPNNEQFF
clone size: NA
CDR3 length: 16
D gene: TRBD2
V gene: TRBV7-2
J gene: TRBJ2-1

CDR3 DNA: TGTGCCAGCAGCTGGGACAGGGTCAATTCACCCCTCCACTTT
CDR3 protein: CASSWDRVNSPLHF
clone size: few
CDR3 length: 14
D gene: TRBD1
V gene: TRBV11-3
J gene: TRBJ1-6

CDR3 DNA: TGTGCCAGCAGCTGGGGACCAGAGACCCAGTACTTC
CDR3 protein: CASSWGPETQYF
clone size: many
CDR3 length: 12
D gene: NA
V gene: TRBV7-9
J gene: TRBJ2-5

CDR3 DNA: TGTGCCATCAGTGAGTCTGTTTTTCAGCCCCAGCATTTT
CDR3 protein: CAISESVFQPQHF
clone size: NA
CDR3 length: 13
D gene: NA
V gene: TRBV10-3
J gene: TRBJ1-5

CDR3 DNA: TGTGCTAGTGGTTACTTGACAGGGTACCCTCCCGGGACTAGCGGGAGGGCCCTCCATGAGCAGTTCTTC
CDR3 protein: CASGYLTGYPPGTSGRALHEQFF
clone size: NA
CDR3 length: 23
D gene: TRBD2
V gene: TRBV12-5
J gene: TRBJ2-1

CDR3 DNA: TGTGCCAGCAGACTAGAGGGACAGGGCAGTTCACCCCTCCACTTT
CDR3 protein: CASRLEGQGSSPLHF
clone size: many
CDR3 length: 15
D gene: TRBD1
V gene: TRBV11-2
J gene: TRBJ1-6

CDR3 DNA: TGTGCCAGCAGCCACTGGGACAGGCCCTACGAGCAGTACTTC
CDR3 protein: CASSHWDRPYEQYF
clone size: many
CDR3 length: 14
D gene: TRBD1
V gene: TRBV3-1
J gene: TRBJ2-7

CDR3 DNA: TGTGCCAGCAGCCTCGGCCCGGAGGGGCAGCCCCAGCATTTT
CDR3 protein: CASSLGPEGQPQHF
clone size: many
CDR3 length: 14
D gene: NA
V gene: TRBV28
J gene: TRBJ1-5

CDR3 DNA: TGTGCCAGCAGCGGGGGGCTGTATAATTCACCCCTCCACTTT
CDR3 protein: CASSGGLYNSPLHF
clone size: NA
CDR3 length: 14
D gene: NA
V gene: TRBV9
J gene: TRBJ1-6

CDR3 DNA: TGTGCCAGCAGCTCCCCGGACAGCACAGATACGCAGTATTTT
CDR3 protein: CASSSPDSTDTQYF
clone size: many
CDR3 length: 14
D gene: NA
V gene: TRBV7-6
J gene: TRBJ2-3

CDR3 DNA: TGTGCCAGCAGACAAGGACCCCCCCAAGAGACCCAGTACTTC
CDR3 protein: CASRQGPPQETQYF
clone size: few
CDR3 length: 14
D gene: NA
V gene: TRBV6-2/TRBV6-3
J gene: TRBJ2-5

CDR3 DNA: TGTGCCAGCAGTTTAGATAGGTACCAAGAGACCCGGTACTTC
CDR3 protein: CASSLDRYQETRYF
clone size: few
CDR3 length: 14
D gene: NA
V gene: TRBV27
J gene: TRBJ2-5

CDR3 DNA: TGTGCCAGCAGTTACGCCGGGACAGGGAGGATCTACGAGCAGTACTTC
CDR3 protein: CASSYAGTGRIYEQYF
clone size: NA
CDR3 length: 16
D gene: TRBD1
V gene: TRBV6-2/TRBV6-3
J gene: TRBJ2-7

CDR3 DNA: TGTGCCAGCAGCCTAGGGACAGGTGGTGGCACAGATACGCAGTATTTT
CDR3 protein: CASSLGTGGGTDTQYF
clone size: many
CDR3 length: 16
D gene: TRBD1
V gene: TRBV7-3
J gene: TRBJ2-3

CDR3 DNA: TGTGCCAGCACCCCGGAGGCTAGCGGGACCGGTTGGGAGACCCAGTACTTC
CDR3 protein: CASTPEASGTGWETQYF
clone size: many
CDR3 length: 17
D gene: TRBD2
V gene: TRBV9
J gene: TRBJ2-5